The TCR beta chain under discussion was sequenced for a study of metastatic and nonmetastatic thyroid tumors. Study context: Repertoires from blood and tumor or nodule tissue of malignant and benign thyroid patients were compared.

This clone was counted between two and nine times. All patients were treatment-naive before thyroid surgery. MiXCR reprocessed the PCR reads for TCRdb. The table shows more than 13,000 clones, with under 25% occurring only once. The germline CDR1 and CDR2 sequences are KGHDR and SFDVKD. Trimming removed 6 bases from V and 4 bases from J, with 15 bases in between. The CDR3 has 15 amino acids. This sequence was found in a female donor with papillary thyroid cancer or a benign thyroid nodule (not recorded which). Some clones in this sample may be carry-over from other donors' samples. This chain uses TRBV24-1 with TRBJ2-1; D unclear. The specimen sequenced was blood. This CDR3 reads CATSPSRAWYNEQFF. CDR3 DNA sequence: TGTGCCACCAGTCCATCTCGGGCGTGGTACAATGAGCAGTTCTTC.